One and the same sample provided the 27 T cell receptor beta chains below, sequenced in a study of shared clonotypes between healthy human individuals. Using immunoSEQ multiplex PCR, the repertoire was profiled, and TCRdb retains in-frame clones only, with some absent. The profile shows roughly 640,000 clones, more than 95% of them singletons. The specimen was naive CD4+ T cells sorted from blood. Specified subset: CD45RA+ positively selected. The receptors here all came from a woman aged 25 to 39 in good health.

The chain carries TRBV19 and TRBJ1-2, with 8 bases aligning to TRBD1. Losses at the gene ends were 0 bases for V and 8 bases for J; bases not matched to a gene: 8. The germline V gene has CDR1 LNHDA and CDR2 SQIVND (reference sequence). The CDR3 has 15 residues. As DNA, the CDR3 is TGTGCCAGTAGTATAGAGAGCACAGGGGGACGAGGCTACACCTTC. It is translated as CASSIESTGGRGYTF. Variable domain in full (rest from reference TRBV19 and TRBJ1-2): DGGITQSPKYLFRKEGQNVTLSCEQNLNHDAMYWYRQDPGQGLRLIYYSQIVNDFQKGDIAEGYSVSREKKESFPLTVTSAQKNPTAFYLCASSIESTGGRGYTFGSGTRLTVV.

The chain has TRBV4-2 and TRBJ2-7, with a possible D match to TRBD2 (6 bases). The CDR3 has 15 residues. The V gene lost 1 base and the J gene lost 3 bases, with 13 bases spanning the gap. Germline-derived CDR1 and CDR2 are LGHNA and YNFKEQ. The CDR3 protein is CASSQAIAEDYEQYF. The CDR3 DNA reads TGTGCCAGCAGCCAAGCTATAGCGGAGGACTACGAGCAGTACTTC.

Concerning this clone: Sequence at one end of the junction differs from germline and may be a read error. This sequence joins TRBV28 and TRBJ1-2; D remains unclear. CDR1 is MDHEN and CDR2 is SYDVKM in the germline V gene. The CDR3 runs 11 residues. CDR3: CASSSRANWGF. The CDR3 DNA is TGTGCCAGCAGTTCCCGGGCAAACTGGGGCTTC.

The J gene is TRBJ2-1, the V gene TRBV7-8; TRBD2 is a possible D gene (5 bases). Between the trimmed V and J ends, which lost 5 bases and 8 bases, there was a span of 16 bases. Germline V gene data show CDR1 as SGHVS and CDR2 as FQNEAQ. This CDR3 is 14 amino acids long. The DNA for the CDR3 is TGTGCCAGCAGCCCCCCTCCAATAGCGTATGAGCAGTTCTTC. This encodes CASSPPPIAYEQFF.

The rearrangement joins TRBV9 to TRBJ1-6, with 7 bases that match TRBD1. This CDR3 has 15 amino acids. The junction had 7 bases not matched to a gene; V was cut back by 3 bases and J by 7 bases. Germline-derived CDR1 and CDR2 are SGDLS and YYNGEE. The CDR3 DNA reads as TGTGCCAGCAGCGCAACGGGACAGTCGAATTCACCCCTCCACTTT. This codes for CASSATGQSNSPLHF.

The rearrangement uses TRBV28 and TRBJ1-6; TRBD1 agrees at 8 bases. With V trimmed by 7 bases and J by 10 bases, 9 bases remained unmatched. Germline V lookup: CDR1 MDHEN, CDR2 SYDVKM. This CDR3 is built from 14 residues. CDR3 bases: TGTGCCAGCAAGGTCCAGGGGGCGCGCTCACCCCTCCACTTT. This translates into CASKVQGARSPLHF. The whole variable domain, remainder taken from reference TRBV28 and TRBJ1-6, is DVKVTQSSRYLVKRTGEKVFLECVQDMDHENMFWYRQDPGLGLRLIYFSYDVKMKEKGDIPEGYSVSREKKERFSLILESASTNQTSMYLCASKVQGARSPLHFGNGTRLTVT.

The J gene is TRBJ1-2, the V gene TRBV21-1; the D segment call TRBD1 is taken from the table without a DNA check. TRBV21-1 is shown as a pseudogene. The CDR3 has 18 residues. CDR3 region: CASSKGVPGQVRTYGYTF. The CDR3 nucleotides are TGTGCCAGCAGCAAAGGGGTCCCGGGACAGGTACGCACCTATGGCTACACCTTC.

This chain links TRBV10-2 with TRBJ1-6, with TRBD1 matching over 9 bases. The germline gives CDR1 WSHSY, CDR2 SAAADI. Losses at the gene ends were 6 bases for V and 9 bases for J; bases not matched to a gene: 6. The CDR3 loop spans 14 amino acids. In DNA, the CDR3 is TGCGCCAGCAGGCTAACAGGGGGCGGTTCACCCCTCCACTTT. This gives the protein CASRLTGGGSPLHF.

The chain carries TRBV19 and TRBJ2-5; 7 bases align to TRBD1. This CDR3 is built from 15 residues. Germline V lookup: CDR1 LNHDA, CDR2 SQIVND (reference sequence). With V trimmed by 4 bases and J by 3 bases, 8 bases remained unmatched. As DNA, the CDR3 is TGTGCCAGTAGTACGATCGGGACAGTGGAAGAGACCCAGTACTTC. Protein: CASSTIGTVEETQYF.

This clone was seen a single time. The J gene is TRBJ1-5, the V gene TRBV19; 8 bases agree with TRBD1. CDR1 and CDR2 (germline): LNHDA, SQIVND (reference sequence). This CDR3 is built from 13 residues. Trimming at V came to 6 bases and at J to 5 bases, leaving 3 bases not matched to a gene. CDR3 protein: CASSATGDQPQHF. In DNA, the CDR3 is TGTGCCAGTAGCGCGACAGGGGATCAGCCCCAGCATTTT.

This chain uses TRBV6-5 with TRBJ2-7; unclear D gene. V dropped 2 bases and J dropped 5 bases, with 13 bases sitting between them. Germline loops: CDR1 MNHEY, CDR2 SVGAGI. The CDR3 extends over 14 amino acids. The CDR3 loop is CASSYSQIGHEQYF. The CDR3 DNA is TGTGCCAGCAGTTACAGCCAGATTGGACACGAGCAGTACTTC.

This chain connects TRBV5-4 to TRBJ2-5; D is perhaps TRBD1 (6 bases). The CDR3 covers 15 residues. The ends were cut back, 2 bases at V and 5 bases at J, with 16 bases in the middle. The germline V gene encodes CDR1 SGHNT and CDR2 YYREEE (reference sequence). CDR3 sequence reads: CASSLDQGWGETQYF. CDR3 bases: TGTGCCAGCAGCTTAGACCAGGGGTGGGGTGAGACCCAGTACTTC.

J is TRBJ2-4 and V is TRBV4-1; 7 bases agree with TRBD2. Germline CDR1 is MGHRA and CDR2 is YSYEKL. The CDR3 runs 17 residues. With 5 bases clipped from V and 8 bases from J, the junction kept 18 bases outside the gene matches. CDR3 sequence (DNA): TGCGCCAGCAGCTCACCACTAGCGTTTTTGGCGGGGCACATTCAGTACTTC. Amino acid sequence: CASSSPLAFLAGHIQYF.

The J gene is TRBJ2-5, the V gene TRBV28; the D is unclear. Germline CDR1 and CDR2: MDHEN and SYDVKM. The CDR3 totals 16 residues. V was shortened by 3 bases and J by 2 bases, with 16 bases between the two germline ends. The CDR3 DNA reads as TGTGCCAGCAGTTTTTTCTCTGAGGTGTGTCAAGAGACCCAGTACTTC. Its protein is CASSFFSEVCQETQYF. Based on the CDR3 plus reference TRBV28 and TRBJ2-5, the full variable domain is DVKVTQSSRYLVKRTGEKVFLECVQDMDHENMFWYRQDPGLGLRLIYFSYDVKMKEKGDIPEGYSVSREKKERFSLILESASTNQTSMYLCASSFFSEVCQETQYFGPGTRLLVL.

The genes are TRBV18 and TRBJ2-5, with 8 bases lining up with TRBD2. Trimming at V came to 4 bases and at J to 5 bases, leaving 9 bases not matched to a gene. Looked up from germline, CDR1 is KGHSH and CDR2 is LQKENI. The CDR3 contains 15 residues. Written as DNA, the CDR3 is TGTGCCAGCTCACAACTGCGGGAGGTTGGGGAGACCCAGTACTTC. It encodes CASSQLREVGETQYF.

Turning to this clone: The sample carries other DNA sequences with the same CDR3. DNA for the CDR3: TGTGCCAGCAGCCCGACAGGGACCAATCAGCCCCAGCATTTT. Residues: CASSPTGTNQPQHF. This chain connects TRBV7-9 to TRBJ1-5; 7 positions agree with TRBD1. V dropped 5 bases and J dropped 3; count of bases not matched to a gene: 4. The germline CDR1 and CDR2 sequences are SEHNR and FQNEAQ (reference sequence). This CDR3 is 14 amino acids long.

The rearrangement uses TRBV27 and TRBJ1-1; unclear D gene. The CDR3 spans 10 residues. The ends were cut back, 9 bases at V and 10 bases at J, with 12 bases in the middle. Per the germline V gene, CDR1 is MNHEY and CDR2 is SMNVEV (reference sequence). The DNA of the CDR3 is TGTGCCAGGTCCTTACTCCGAGCTTTCTTT. Protein sequence: CARSLLRAFF.

The chain links TRBV7-9 to TRBJ1-4, with D possibly TRBD1 on 5 matching bases. The CDR3 consists of 14 residues. With 0 bases removed from V and 3 bases from J, the gap between germline ends came to 5 bases. Germline assignment: CDR1 SEHNR and CDR2 FQNEAQ (reference sequence). DNA for the CDR3: TGTGCCAGCAGCTTAGCGGGGGCTAATGAAAAACTGTTTTTT. Its protein is CASSLAGANEKLFF.

CDR3 loop: CASSFSGVTGELFF. The CDR3 DNA follows: TGCGCCAGCAGCTTTAGCGGGGTCACCGGGGAGCTGTTTTTT. V gene TRBV5-1 combines with J gene TRBJ2-2, with 8 bases identical to TRBD2. The germline V gene encodes CDR1 SGHRS and CDR2 YFSETQ. The CDR3 covers 14 residues. V was pared by 2 bases and J by 4 bases, with 1 base of the junction left unmatched.

The DNA for the CDR3 is TGTGCCAGCAGCGTAGAACAGACAGCCTACGAGCAGTACTTC. Amino acids: CASSVEQTAYEQYF. The chain employs TRBV9 and TRBJ2-7; perhaps TRBD1 as D (5 bases). Germline values: CDR1 SGDLS, CDR2 YYNGEE. This CDR3 contains 14 residues. V shed 0 bases and J shed 2 bases, with 9 bases lying between them.

V and J are TRBV18 and TRBJ2-3, with 7 bases that match TRBD2. This CDR3 region has 13 residues. CDR1 is KGHSH, CDR2 LQKENI, per germline. J lost 3 bases, V lost 8 bases, and 5 bases had no gene match. In DNA form, the CDR3 reads TGTGCCAGCAGAGGCGGGAGAACAGATACGCAGTATTTT. It specifies CASRGGRTDTQYF.

A single count supports this clone. This chain joins TRBV6-6 and TRBJ2-2; D is ambiguous. V gave up 4 bases and J gave up 0 bases, with 6 bases separating them. Germline V lookup: CDR1 MNHNY, CDR2 SVGAGI (reference sequence). The length of the CDR3 is 14 residues. CDR3: CASSLSANTGELFF. The CDR3 region has the DNA TGTGCCAGCAGTTTGAGCGCGAACACCGGGGAGCTGTTTTTT.

The V and J genes are TRBV6-5 and TRBJ1-1, with 10 bases identical to TRBD1. Germline CDR1 reads MNHEY; CDR2 reads SVGAGI. There are 13 residues in the CDR3. J lost 7 bases, V lost 8 bases, and 7 bases had no gene match. In DNA, the CDR3 is TGTGCCAGCTCGACAGGGGGCTCTAATGAAGCTTTCTTT. Protein: CASSTGGSNEAFF.

J is TRBJ2-1 and V is TRBV13, with unresolved D. This CDR3 contains 15 residues. Germline CDR1 PRHDT, CDR2 FYEKMQ (reference sequence). Trimming removed 0 bases at V and 8 bases at J, with 14 bases between. DNA for the CDR3: TGTGCCAGCAGCTTAGGCCTTGTCGCGGCTTATGAGCAGTTCTTC. Amino acids: CASSLGLVAAYEQFF. Full variable domain (remainder filled in from reference TRBV13 and TRBJ2-1): AAGVIQSPRHLIKEKRETATLKCYPIPRHDTVYWYQQGPGQDPQFLISFYEKMQSDKGSIPDRFSAQQFSDYHSELNMSSLELGDSALYFCASSLGLVAAYEQFFGPGTRLTVL.

This rearrangement joins TRBV4-1 to TRBJ1-2; TRBD1 might be the D (5 bases). The CDR3 has 14 amino acids. Trimming left V 3 bases short and J 4 bases short, with 12 bases between. CDR1 MGHRA and CDR2 YSYEKL come from the germline V gene. Here the CDR3 DNA reads TGCGCCAGCAGCCACTCCGACAGTTCCTATGGCTACACCTTC. Encoded protein: CASSHSDSSYGYTF.

J is TRBJ2-5 and V is TRBV18, with D perhaps TRBD2 (5 bases). With 5 bases removed from V and 1 base from J, the gap between germline ends came to 11 bases. This CDR3 has 14 residues. The germline V gene encodes CDR1 KGHSH and CDR2 LQKENI. This CDR3 is CASSFSGVQETQYF. As DNA, the CDR3 is TGTGCCAGCTCATTTTCCGGGGTCCAAGAGACCCAGTACTTC.

The chain recombines TRBV27 with TRBJ2-3, with 7 bases aligning to TRBD2. Trimming took 5 bases from V and 4 from J; bases not matched to a gene: 21. This CDR3 has 19 residues. The germline gives CDR1 MNHEY, CDR2 SMNVEV (reference sequence). This CDR3 reads CASSTTPLEAGKEADTQYF. DNA for the CDR3: TGTGCCAGCAGTACTACCCCCCTCGAAGCGGGAAAGGAAGCAGATACGCAGTATTTT.